The 12 T cell receptor beta chains below all came from one sample that was sequenced in a study of blood T cell repertoires in COVID-19. Sequencing used immunoSEQ multiplex PCR; TCRdb keeps in-frame clones, though not all of them. The table shows about 59,000 clones, with more than 80% occurring only once. The specimen was peripheral blood. These receptors all stem from an elderly man with acute or convalescent COVID-19.

The chain is built from TRBV9 and TRBJ1-2, with 8 bases that match TRBD1. V trimming: 0 bases; J trimming: 2 bases; junction bases outside the gene matches: 9. The CDR3 covers 17 residues. The germline gives CDR1 SGDLS, CDR2 YYNGEE. The CDR3 nucleotides are TGTGCCAGCAGCGTAGCTTCAGGGGGCTTGGAAAACTATGGCTACACCTTC. Residues: CASSVASGGLENYGYTF.

This clone has a single count. The J gene is TRBJ2-3, the V gene TRBV4-2, with D perhaps TRBD1 (6 bases). The germline CDR1 and CDR2 sequences are LGHNA and YNFKEQ. CDR3 size: 15 residues. V dropped 4 bases and J dropped 5 bases, with 16 bases sitting between them. CDR3 loop: CASSPTGPAGDTQYF. CDR3 sequence (DNA): TGTGCCAGCAGCCCCACAGGGCCTGCGGGAGATACGCAGTATTTT.

The chain links TRBV3-1 (or the pseudogene TRBV3-2) to TRBJ2-7, with D unclear. Trimming pared 1 base from V and 3 bases from J, leaving 7 bases between. The CDR3 sequence is 13 residues long. Germline V gene data show CDR1 as LGHDT and CDR2 as YNNKEL (reference sequence). CDR3 in amino acids: CASSQVSSYEQYF. In DNA form, the CDR3 reads TGTGCCAGCAGCCAAGTTTCCAGCTACGAGCAGTACTTC.

This clone was picked up one time. This chain uses TRBV6-6 with TRBJ2-5, with D unclear. Germline V gene data show CDR1 as MNHNY and CDR2 as SVGAGI (reference sequence). The CDR3 length is 15 residues. V dropped 6 bases and J dropped 3 bases, with 17 bases sitting between them. This CDR3 reads CASRLIIGREETQYF. In DNA form, the CDR3 reads TGTGCCAGCAGATTAATAATTGGCCGGGAAGAGACCCAGTACTTC.

The chain employs TRBV27 and TRBJ1-2, with 12 positions matching TRBD1. Per the germline V gene, CDR1 is MNHEY and CDR2 is SMNVEV (reference sequence). There are 17 residues in the CDR3. The trim removed 3 bases at V and 8 bases at J, leaving 13 bases unmatched. The CDR3 sequence is CASSFSSVGQGARGYTF. CDR3 nucleotides: TGTGCCAGCAGTTTTTCTTCAGTGGGACAGGGGGCGAGGGGCTACACCTTC.

The chain couples TRBV6-5 to TRBJ1-5, with 8 bases matching TRBD1. The CDR3 is 13 amino acids. V shed 6 bases and J 8 bases; nucleotides not matched to a gene: 6. CDR1 and CDR2 from the germline V gene are MNHEY and SVGAGI. This CDR3 is CASRQQGDKPQHF. CDR3 in DNA: TGTGCCAGCAGACAACAGGGGGATAAGCCCCAGCATTTT.

V gene TRBV5-1 combines with J gene TRBJ2-1; 13 nucleotides line up with TRBD2. The CDR3 sequence is 16 residues long. Germline V gene lookup returns CDR1 SGHRS and CDR2 YFSETQ. V gave up 3 bases and J gave up 6 bases; unmatched junction bases: 6. The CDR3 DNA reads as TGCGCCAGCAGCTGGCGACTAGCGGGGGGTGTCAATGAGCAGTTCTTC. Protein: CASSWRLAGGVNEQFF.

V usage is TRBV12-3 or TRBV12-4 and J usage is TRBJ2-2; D call uncertain. CDR3 length: 13 residues. The V end was cut by 5 bases, the J end by 5 bases, with 9 bases between. The CDR3 DNA follows: TGTGCCAGCAGTCCCCAACAGACCGGGGAGCTGTTTTTT. It translates to CASSPQQTGELFF.

This sequence joins TRBV19 and TRBJ1-5; D may be TRBD1 (6 bases). The CDR3 has 16 residues. Trimming stripped 6 bases from V and 4 bases from J, with 19 bases between. Germline lookup yields CDR1 LNHDA and CDR2 SQIVND (reference sequence). The CDR3 bases are TGTGCCAGTAGCCCCCCCCAGACAGGCGCAAATCAGCCCCAGCATTTT. Translation: CASSPPQTGANQPQHF. The full variable domain, its missing parts supplied by reference TRBV19 and TRBJ1-5, is DGGITQSPKYLFRKEGQNVTLSCEQNLNHDAMYWYRQDPGQGLRLIYYSQIVNDFQKGDIAEGYSVSREKKESFPLTVTSAQKNPTAFYLCASSPPQTGANQPQHFGDGTRLSIL.

The rearrangement uses TRBV5-4 and TRBJ2-6; 8 nucleotides line up with TRBD1. The ends lost 4 bases at V and 2 bases at J; junction bases unmatched: 2. This CDR3 has 15 residues. CDR1 and CDR2 from the germline V gene are SGHNT and YYREEE (reference sequence). CDR3 loop: CASSVTGAGANVLTF. The CDR3 nucleotides read TGTGCCAGCAGCGTGACAGGGGCTGGGGCCAACGTCCTGACTTTC.

The V call is TRBV6-6, the J call TRBJ2-5, with D perhaps TRBD2 (7 bases). CDR1 and CDR2 (germline): MNHNY, SVGAGI (reference sequence). This CDR3 contains 12 residues. V lost 8 bases and J 5 bases, leaving 12 bases between the germline ends. Here the CDR3 reads CASGGALETQYF. The CDR3 DNA follows: TGTGCCAGCGGGGGGGCCCTTGAGACCCAGTACTTC.

The V call is TRBV5-1, the J call TRBJ1-2; the D is unclear. Germline V gene lookup returns CDR1 SGHRS and CDR2 YFSETQ. V lost 4 bases to trimming and J lost 8 bases, with 6 bases between them. This CDR3 region has 10 residues. The CDR3 protein is CASSLLGYTF. CDR3 coding DNA: TGCGCCAGCAGCCTCCTGGGCTACACCTTC.